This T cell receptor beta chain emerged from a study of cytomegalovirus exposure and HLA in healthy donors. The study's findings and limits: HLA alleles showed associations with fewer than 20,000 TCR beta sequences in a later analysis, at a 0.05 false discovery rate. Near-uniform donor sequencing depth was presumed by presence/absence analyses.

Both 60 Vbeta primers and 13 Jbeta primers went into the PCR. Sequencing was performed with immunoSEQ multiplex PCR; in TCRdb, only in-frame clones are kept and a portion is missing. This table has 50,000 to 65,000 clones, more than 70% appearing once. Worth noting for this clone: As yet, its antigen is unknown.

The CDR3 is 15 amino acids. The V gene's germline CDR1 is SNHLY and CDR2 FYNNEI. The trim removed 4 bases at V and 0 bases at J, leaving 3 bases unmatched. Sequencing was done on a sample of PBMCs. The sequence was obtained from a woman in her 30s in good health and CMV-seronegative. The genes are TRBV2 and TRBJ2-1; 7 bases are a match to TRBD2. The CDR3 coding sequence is TGTGCCAGCAGTGTGGGACTACCCTCCTACAATGAGCAGTTCTTC. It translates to CASSVGLPSYNEQFF. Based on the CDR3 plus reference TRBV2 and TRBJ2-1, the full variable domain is EPEVTQTPSHQVTQMGQEVILRCVPISNHLYFYWYRQILGQKVEFLVSFYNNEISEKSEIFDDQFSVERPDGSNFTLKIRSTKLEDSAMYFCASSVGLPSYNEQFFGPGTRLTVL.